This TCR beta chain was recovered during a study of shared clonotypes between healthy human individuals. The protocol was immunoSEQ multiplex PCR, while the TCRdb copy is restricted to in-frame clones and leaves out a portion. The repertoire consists of 2 million to 3 million clones, with approximately 93% occurring once and the leading ten covering 0.36%. V lost 0 bases, J lost 0 bases, and 6 bases lay in between. In germline, CDR1 is MGHRA, CDR2 YSYEKL. The CDR3 covers 14 residues. Sequencing was performed on naive CD4+ T cells from PBMCs. Subset meaning: CD45RA+ positively selected. This rearrangement joins TRBV4-1 to TRBJ2-7; unclear D gene. This receptor was identified in a man between 18 and 29 years old in good health. Some clones in this sample may be carry-over from other donors' samples. CDR3 sequence reads: CASSQEHRSYEQYF. The CDR3, as DNA: TGCGCCAGCAGCCAAGAGCACCGCTCCTACGAGCAGTACTTC.